This is a list of T cell receptor beta chains from one sample in a study of OX40 agonist ivuxolimab in advanced cancers. Produced via immunoSEQ multiplex PCR; TCRdb's table is partial and in-frame only. The data contain some 86,000 clones, 75% to 95% of them singletons. The sequencing used CD4+ or CD8+ T cells sorted from blood, collected in a trial of the OX40 agonist ivuxolimab. These receptors all come from an adult with an advanced solid tumor such as melanoma, head and neck, liver or kidney cancer. CDR3s include the opening cysteine and the closing phenylalanine or tryptophan. A D gene is named only where the DNA matches it firmly. The size entry is marked missing in some rows and otherwise reads once, few, many or a size class.

d_gene: TRBD1
j_gene: TRBJ1-1
abundance: .
v_gene: TRBV2
CDR3aa: CASQGLRQGKTEAFF
CDR3nt: TGTGCCAGCCAAGGATTGAGACAGGGAAAAACTGAAGCTTTCTTT

d_gene: TRBD1
j_gene: TRBJ1-5
abundance: .
v_gene: TRBV15
CDR3aa: CATSREGTALDSNQPQHF
CDR3nt: TGTGCCACCAGCAGAGAAGGGACAGCATTGGATAGCAATCAGCCCCAGCATTTT

d_gene: .
j_gene: TRBJ1-5
abundance: .
v_gene: TRBV5-1
CDR3aa: CASSPGPNNQPQHF
CDR3nt: TGCGCCAGCAGCCCTGGACCGAACAATCAGCCCCAGCATTTT

d_gene: .
j_gene: TRBJ1-2
abundance: .
v_gene: TRBV15
CDR3aa: CATSRADYGYTF
CDR3nt: TGTGCCACCAGCAGAGCAGACTATGGCTACACCTTC

d_gene: TRBD2
j_gene: TRBJ2-2
abundance: .
v_gene: TRBV15
CDR3aa: CATSRELAGLRGELFF
CDR3nt: TGTGCCACCAGCAGAGAACTAGCGGGACTCCGCGGGGAGCTGTTTTTT

d_gene: .
j_gene: TRBJ1-5
abundance: .
v_gene: TRBV28
CDR3aa: CASSFPPVGRDQPQHF
CDR3nt: TGTGCCAGCAGTTTTCCACCCGTGGGCCGGGATCAGCCCCAGCATTTT

d_gene: .
j_gene: TRBJ2-2
abundance: .
v_gene: TRBV6-5
CDR3aa: CASKRGFSTGELFF
CDR3nt: TGTGCCAGCAAGAGGGGGTTTTCCACCGGGGAGCTGTTTTTT

d_gene: TRBD1
j_gene: TRBJ1-3
abundance: .
v_gene: TRBV5-1
CDR3aa: CASSLVPGGFGNTIYF
CDR3nt: TGCGCCAGCAGCTTGGTGCCAGGGGGCTTTGGAAACACCATATATTTT

d_gene: .
j_gene: TRBJ1-2
abundance: .
v_gene: TRBV5-1
CDR3aa: CASSSLPGGSNYGYTF
CDR3nt: TGCGCCAGCAGCTCCCTCCCCGGGGGCTCTAACTATGGCTACACCTTC

d_gene: .
j_gene: TRBJ2-7
abundance: .
v_gene: TRBV14
CDR3aa: CASSRAPGASEQYF
CDR3nt: TGTGCCAGCAGCCGGGCTCCTGGGGCCTCCGAGCAGTACTTC

d_gene: TRBD2
j_gene: TRBJ2-4
abundance: .
v_gene: TRBV27
CDR3aa: CASSPSGGGTINIQYF
CDR3nt: TGTGCCAGCAGTCCCTCGGGAGGAGGGACGATAAACATTCAGTACTTC

d_gene: TRBD1
j_gene: TRBJ2-2
abundance: .
v_gene: TRBV9
CDR3aa: CASSIAGTGDTGELFF
CDR3nt: TGTGCCAGCAGCATCGCCGGGACAGGGGACACCGGGGAGCTGTTTTTT

d_gene: .
j_gene: TRBJ2-5
abundance: .
v_gene: TRBV4-1
CDR3aa: CASSQFLRGGSQETQYF
CDR3nt: TGCGCCAGCAGCCAATTTTTGAGGGGAGGCTCCCAAGAGACCCAGTACTTC

d_gene: .
j_gene: TRBJ2-7
abundance: .
v_gene: TRBV10-3
CDR3aa: CATKPFTYGSYEQYF
CDR3nt: TGTGCCACCAAACCTTTCACTTACGGCTCCTACGAGCAGTACTTC

d_gene: .
j_gene: TRBJ2-2
abundance: .
v_gene: TRBV10-1
CDR3aa: CASSVGGSNTGELFF
CDR3nt: TGCGCCAGCAGTGTCGGTGGGAGCAACACCGGGGAGCTGTTTTTT

d_gene: TRBD1
j_gene: TRBJ2-3
abundance: .
v_gene: TRBV5-4
CDR3aa: CASSVRTGGADTQYF
CDR3nt: TGTGCCAGCAGCGTCCGGACAGGGGGCGCAGATACGCAGTATTTT

d_gene: .
j_gene: TRBJ2-3
abundance: once
v_gene: TRBV19
CDR3aa: CATRPDRGTDTQYF
CDR3nt: TGTGCCACCCGACCGGACCGAGGCACAGATACGCAGTATTTT

d_gene: .
j_gene: TRBJ2-6
abundance: .
v_gene: TRBV6-1
CDR3aa: CASTLIQSGANVLTF
CDR3nt: TGTGCCAGCACTCTGATCCAGTCTGGGGCCAACGTCCTGACTTTC

d_gene: TRBD1
j_gene: TRBJ1-3
abundance: .
v_gene: TRBV19
CDR3aa: CASRRDRAGNTIYF
CDR3nt: TGTGCCAGTAGGCGGGACAGGGCTGGAAACACCATATATTTT

d_gene: .
j_gene: TRBJ2-4
abundance: .
v_gene: TRBV5-1
CDR3aa: CASSLGTDGIAKNIQYF
CDR3nt: TGCGCCAGCAGCTTGGGGACGGATGGAATAGCCAAAAACATTCAGTACTTC

d_gene: .
j_gene: TRBJ2-5
abundance: .
v_gene: TRBV19
CDR3aa: CASSIGSGLETQYF
CDR3nt: TGTGCCAGTAGTATAGGATCCGGGTTGGAGACCCAGTACTTC

d_gene: TRBD2
j_gene: TRBJ2-1
abundance: .
v_gene: TRBV27
CDR3aa: CASSLLSGKAYNEQFF
CDR3nt: TGTGCCAGCAGCCTCTTAAGCGGGAAGGCCTACAATGAGCAGTTCTTC

d_gene: .
j_gene: TRBJ1-5
abundance: .
v_gene: TRBV5-1
CDR3aa: CASSQTVNQPQHF
CDR3nt: TGCGCCAGCAGTCAGACAGTCAATCAGCCCCAGCATTTT

d_gene: .
j_gene: TRBJ2-7
abundance: .
v_gene: TRBV6-1
CDR3aa: CATQSDSSYEQYF
CDR3nt: TGTGCCACCCAATCGGATAGCTCCTACGAGCAGTACTTC

d_gene: .
j_gene: TRBJ2-7
abundance: .
v_gene: TRBV7-6
CDR3aa: CASSLGPGPSDEQYF
CDR3nt: TGTGCCAGCAGCTTAGGGCCGGGCCCCTCCGACGAGCAGTACTTC

d_gene: .
j_gene: TRBJ2-1
abundance: .
v_gene: TRBV6-4
CDR3aa: CASSFERWISYNEQFF
CDR3nt: TGTGCCAGCAGCTTCGAACGATGGATCTCCTACAATGAGCAGTTCTTC

d_gene: .
j_gene: TRBJ2-7
abundance: .
v_gene: TRBV2
CDR3aa: CASSELVRGAEQYF
CDR3nt: TGTGCCAGCAGTGAACTGGTGAGGGGGGCGGAGCAGTACTTC

d_gene: .
j_gene: TRBJ2-4
abundance: .
v_gene: TRBV12-5
CDR3aa: CASGTDIAKNIQYF
CDR3nt: TGTGCTAGTGGTACCGACATAGCCAAAAACATTCAGTACTTC

d_gene: TRBD2
j_gene: TRBJ2-1
abundance: .
v_gene: TRBV19
CDR3aa: CASQGASGFNEQFF
CDR3nt: TGTGCCAGTCAAGGGGCTAGCGGGTTCAATGAGCAGTTCTTC

d_gene: TRBD1
j_gene: TRBJ1-2
abundance: few
v_gene: TRBV28
CDR3aa: CASRGQGARGFGYTF
CDR3nt: TGTGCCAGCAGGGGACAGGGGGCGAGAGGCTTCGGCTACACCTTC

d_gene: .
j_gene: TRBJ2-3
abundance: .
v_gene: TRBV9
CDR3aa: CATGRTGASTDTQYF
CDR3nt: TGTGCCACCGGCCGGACCGGGGCTAGCACAGATACGCAGTATTTT

d_gene: .
j_gene: TRBJ1-2
abundance: .
v_gene: TRBV16
CDR3aa: CASSHRVLNYGYTF
CDR3nt: TGTGCCAGCAGCCACAGGGTTCTTAACTATGGCTACACCTTC

d_gene: .
j_gene: TRBJ1-4
abundance: once
v_gene: TRBV28
CDR3aa: CASSLPQGTNEKLFF
CDR3nt: TGTGCCAGCAGCCTCCCCCAGGGTACCAATGAAAAACTGTTTTTT

d_gene: .
j_gene: TRBJ1-1
abundance: few
v_gene: TRBV9
CDR3aa: CASSVFRNTEAFF
CDR3nt: TGTGCCAGCAGCGTTTTCAGGAACACTGAAGCTTTCTTT

d_gene: .
j_gene: TRBJ2-7
abundance: once
v_gene: TRBV7-2
CDR3aa: CASSFRLGSYEQYF
CDR3nt: TGTGCCAGCAGCTTTAGGCTAGGGAGCTACGAGCAGTACTTC

d_gene: TRBD2
j_gene: TRBJ2-3
abundance: .
v_gene: TRBV18
CDR3aa: CASSPGLVGDTQYF
CDR3nt: TGTGCCAGCTCGCCGGGACTAGTAGGAGATACGCAGTATTTT

d_gene: TRBD1
j_gene: TRBJ2-2
abundance: .
v_gene: TRBV10-3
CDR3aa: CAISHQDRGGGELFF
CDR3nt: TGTGCCATCAGTCACCAGGACAGGGGCGGGGGGGAGCTGTTTTTT